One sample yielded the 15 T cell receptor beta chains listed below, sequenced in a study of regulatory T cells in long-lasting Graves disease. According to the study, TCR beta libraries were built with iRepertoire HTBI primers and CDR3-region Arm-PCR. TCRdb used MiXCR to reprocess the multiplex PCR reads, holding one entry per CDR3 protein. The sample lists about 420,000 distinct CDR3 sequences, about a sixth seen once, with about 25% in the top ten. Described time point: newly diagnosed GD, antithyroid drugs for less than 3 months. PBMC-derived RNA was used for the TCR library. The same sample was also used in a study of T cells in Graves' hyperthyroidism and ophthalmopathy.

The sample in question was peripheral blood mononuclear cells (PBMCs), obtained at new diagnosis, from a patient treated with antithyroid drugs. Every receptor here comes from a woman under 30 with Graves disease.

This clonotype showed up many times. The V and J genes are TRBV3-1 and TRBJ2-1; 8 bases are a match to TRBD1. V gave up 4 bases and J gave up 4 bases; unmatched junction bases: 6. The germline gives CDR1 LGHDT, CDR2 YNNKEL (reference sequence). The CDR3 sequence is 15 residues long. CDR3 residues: CASSPNRGIYNEQFF. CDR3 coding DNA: TGTGCCAGCAGCCCGAACAGGGGGATTTACAATGAGCAGTTCTTC.

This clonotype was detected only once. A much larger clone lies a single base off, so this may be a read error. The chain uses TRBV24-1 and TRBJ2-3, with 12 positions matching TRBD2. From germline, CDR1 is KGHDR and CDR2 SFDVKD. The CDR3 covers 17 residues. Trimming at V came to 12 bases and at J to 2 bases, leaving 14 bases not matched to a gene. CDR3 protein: CAASYRTSGIFTDTQYF. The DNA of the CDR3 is TGTGCCGCCTCGTACCGGACTAGCGGGATTTTCACAGATACGCAGTATTTT.

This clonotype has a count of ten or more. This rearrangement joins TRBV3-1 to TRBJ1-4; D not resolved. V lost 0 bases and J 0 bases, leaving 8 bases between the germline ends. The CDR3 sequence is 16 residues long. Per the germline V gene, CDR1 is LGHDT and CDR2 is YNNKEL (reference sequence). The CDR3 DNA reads TGTGCCAGCAGCCAAGATCTGGGTGCAACTAATGAAAAACTGTTTTTT. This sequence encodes CASSQDLGATNEKLFF.

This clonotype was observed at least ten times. The CDR3 DNA is TGTGCCATCAGTGACCTAGCGGGAGGGCCCGATGAGCAGTTCTTC. Residues: CAISDLAGGPDEQFF. The rearrangement links TRBV10-3 to TRBJ2-1; 12 nucleotides line up with TRBD2. CDR1 is ENHRY, CDR2 SYGVKD, per germline. This CDR3 spans 15 amino acids. J was trimmed by 8 bases and V by 3 bases; bases with no gene match: 5.

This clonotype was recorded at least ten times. CDR3 nucleotide sequence: TGTGCCAGCAGCAGCTCCGGGACAGCCTCCTACGAGCAGTACTTC. Its protein is CASSSSGTASYEQYF. The rearrangement uses TRBV6-2 or TRBV6-3 and TRBJ2-7, with TRBD1 identical over 7 bases. Germline trimming cut 6 bases from V and 0 bases from J; bases unmatched to any gene: 8. The CDR3 has 15 residues. CDR1 is MNHEY, CDR2 SVGEGT, per germline.

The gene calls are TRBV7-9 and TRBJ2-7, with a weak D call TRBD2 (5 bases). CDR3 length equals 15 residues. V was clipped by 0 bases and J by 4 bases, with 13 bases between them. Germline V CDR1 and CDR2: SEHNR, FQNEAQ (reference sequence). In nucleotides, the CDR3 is TGTGCCAGCAGCTTAGCGCAGCCAGGCGGGTACGAGCAGTACTTC. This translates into CASSLAQPGGYEQYF. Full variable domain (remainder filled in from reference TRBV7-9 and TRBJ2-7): DTGVSQNPRHKITKRGQNVTFRCDPISEHNRLYWYRQTLGQGPEFLTYFQNEAQLEKSRLLSDRFSAERPKGSFSTLEIQRTEQGDSAMYLCASSLAQPGGYEQYFGPGTRLTVT.

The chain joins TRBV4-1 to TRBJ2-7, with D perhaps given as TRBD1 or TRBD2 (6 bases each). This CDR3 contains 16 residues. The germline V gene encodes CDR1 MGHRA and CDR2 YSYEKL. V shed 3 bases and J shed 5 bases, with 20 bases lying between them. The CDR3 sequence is CASSQSPWRDKDEQYF. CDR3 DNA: TGCGCCAGCAGCCAGAGCCCTTGGCGGGACAAGGACGAGCAGTACTTC.

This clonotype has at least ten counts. CDR3 sequence: CASSWWTGANYGYTF. The DNA of the CDR3 is TGTGCCAGCAGTTGGTGGACAGGGGCTAACTATGGCTACACCTTC. The rearrangement links TRBV6-5 to TRBJ1-2, with TRBD1 matching 9 bases. V was pared by 4 bases and J by 0 bases, with 3 bases of the junction left unmatched. The CDR3 runs 15 residues. Germline CDR1 reads MNHEY; CDR2 reads SVGAGI.

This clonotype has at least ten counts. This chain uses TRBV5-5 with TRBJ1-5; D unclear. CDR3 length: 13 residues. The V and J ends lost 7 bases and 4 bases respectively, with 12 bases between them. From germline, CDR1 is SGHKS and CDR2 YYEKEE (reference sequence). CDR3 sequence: CASGLHENQPQHF. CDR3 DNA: TGTGCCAGCGGACTTCACGAAAATCAGCCCCAGCATTTT.

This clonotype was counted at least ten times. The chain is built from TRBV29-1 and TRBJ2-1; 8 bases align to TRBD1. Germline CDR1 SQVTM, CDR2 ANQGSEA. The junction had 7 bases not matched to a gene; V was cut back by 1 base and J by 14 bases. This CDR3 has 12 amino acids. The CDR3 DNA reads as TGCAGCGTTGAAGGCAACCGGGACAGGAAGTTCTTC. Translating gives CSVEGNRDRKFF.

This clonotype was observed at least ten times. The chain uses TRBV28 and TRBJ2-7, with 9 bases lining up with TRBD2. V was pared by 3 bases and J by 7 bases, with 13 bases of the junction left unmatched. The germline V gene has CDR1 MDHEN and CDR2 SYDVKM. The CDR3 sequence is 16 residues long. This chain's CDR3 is CASSFWGLAGVREQYF. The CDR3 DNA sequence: TGTGCCAGCAGTTTTTGGGGCTTAGCGGGAGTGAGGGAGCAGTACTTC.

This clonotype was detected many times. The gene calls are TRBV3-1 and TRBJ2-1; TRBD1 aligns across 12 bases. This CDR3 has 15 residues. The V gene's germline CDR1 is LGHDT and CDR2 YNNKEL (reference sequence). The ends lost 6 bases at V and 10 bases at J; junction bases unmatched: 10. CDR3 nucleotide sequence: TGTGCCAGCAGGCGAGGGACAGGGGGCTTTGGGGAGCAGTTCTTC. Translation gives CASRRGTGGFGEQFF.

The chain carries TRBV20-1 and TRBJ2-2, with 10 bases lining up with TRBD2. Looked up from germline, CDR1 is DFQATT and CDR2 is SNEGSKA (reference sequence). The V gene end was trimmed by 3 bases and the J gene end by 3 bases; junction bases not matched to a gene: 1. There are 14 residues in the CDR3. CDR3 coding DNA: TGCAGTGCTAGGGGGACTAGCGACACCGGGGAGCTGTTTTTT. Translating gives CSARGTSDTGELFF.

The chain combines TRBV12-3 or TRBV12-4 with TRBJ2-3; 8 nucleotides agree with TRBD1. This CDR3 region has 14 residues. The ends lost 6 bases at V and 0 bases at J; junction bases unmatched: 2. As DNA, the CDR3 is TGTGCCAGCAGACGGACAGGGAGCACAGATACGCAGTATTTT. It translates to CASRRTGSTDTQYF.

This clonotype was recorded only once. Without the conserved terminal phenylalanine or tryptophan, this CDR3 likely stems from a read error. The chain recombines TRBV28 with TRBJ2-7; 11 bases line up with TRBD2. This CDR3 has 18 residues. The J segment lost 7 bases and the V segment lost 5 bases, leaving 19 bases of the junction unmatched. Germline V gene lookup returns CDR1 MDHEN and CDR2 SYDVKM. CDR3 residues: CASSLLPQLAGDLEEQYL. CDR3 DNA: TGTGCCAGCAGTCTCCTGCCGCAACTAGCGGGAGACTTGGAGGAGCAGTACCTC.